This TCR beta chain was sequenced for a study of type 1 regulatory T cells. This clonotype was observed at least ten times. TCRdb ran MiXCR on the reads and lists one entry per CDR3 protein. The data show some 90,000 distinct CDR3 sequences, 25% to 40% seen once. The CDR3 extends over 14 amino acids. In germline, CDR1 is SGHRS, CDR2 YFSETQ. Trimming shortened V by 2 bases and J by 0 bases, and 9 bases separated the two germline ends. The chain carries TRBV5-1 and TRBJ2-7; no clear D. The receptor was derived from a human donor in good health. The source material was CD4+ T cells, either the whole sample or a sorted fraction (not recorded which). The CDR3 DNA reads as TGCGCCAGCAGCTTCGGTGGTGTCTCCTACGAGCAGTACTTC. This encodes CASSFGGVSYEQYF.